The 25 T cell receptor beta chains presented below share a single source sample, sequenced in a study of cytomegalovirus exposure and HLA in healthy donors. The PCR used 60 Vbeta and 13 Jbeta primers. Sequenced by immunoSEQ multiplex PCR; TCRdb stores in-frame clones only, minus some. The sample records tens of thousands of clones, 77% being singletons. Input material: PBMCs. The source is a middle-aged man in good health and CMV-seropositive.

The rearrangement joins TRBV5-1 to TRBJ2-7; the D gene is possibly TRBD1 (5 bases). This CDR3 is 13 amino acids long. Trimming pared 1 base from V and 2 bases from J, leaving 7 bases between. Germline-derived CDR1 and CDR2 are SGHRS and YFSETQ. The CDR3 nucleotides are TGCGCCAGCAGCTTGACAGGTCCCTACGAGCAGTACTTC. Amino acids: CASSLTGPYEQYF.

V usage is TRBV18 and J usage is TRBJ1-3, with a possible D match to TRBD1 (5 bases). Germline CDR1 KGHSH, CDR2 LQKENI. V lost 6 bases to trimming and J lost 2 bases, with 20 bases between them. This CDR3 spans 17 amino acids. CDR3 sequence reads: CASSGSGYDSAGNTIYF. CDR3 sequence (DNA): TGTGCCAGCTCCGGGTCGGGCTACGACAGCGCTGGAAACACCATATATTTT.

This clone was detected only once. The V gene is TRBV18, the J gene TRBJ1-2, with D tentatively TRBD1 (6 bases). Trimming pared 0 bases from V and 4 bases from J, leaving 12 bases between. This CDR3 comprises 15 residues. Per the germline V gene, CDR1 is KGHSH and CDR2 is LQKENI. The CDR3 coding sequence is TGTGCCAGCTCACCACCGGTGATAGGGGGCTATGGCTACACCTTC. Its protein is CASSPPVIGGYGYTF. The full variable domain, completed using reference TRBV18 and TRBJ1-2, is NAGVMQNPRHLVRRRGQEARLRCSPMKGHSHVYWYRQLPEEGLKFMVYLQKENIIDESGMPKERFSAEFPKEGPSILRIQQVVRGDSAAYFCASSPPVIGGYGYTFGSGTRLTVV.

The V call is TRBV6-5, the J call TRBJ2-1, with 8 bases lining up with TRBD2. Germline loops: CDR1 MNHEY, CDR2 SVGAGI. The CDR3 is made up of 14 amino acids. V lost 5 bases, J lost 6 bases, and 6 bases stayed unmatched. The CDR3 is CASSAGLAGNEQFF. The CDR3 nucleotides are TGTGCCAGCAGTGCCGGGCTAGCGGGCAATGAGCAGTTCTTC.

The gene calls are TRBV11-3 and TRBJ1-2; the D is unclear. Trimming pared 5 bases from V and 4 bases from J, leaving 5 bases between. Germline assignment: CDR1 SGHNT and CDR2 YENEEA. There are 11 residues in the CDR3. The DNA for the CDR3 is TGTGCCAGCAGCCCCGGCTATGGCTACACCTTC. Translated, it gives CASSPGYGYTF.

On this clone: A junction end diverges from the germline sequence, so it may reflect a read error. Here the CDR3 reads CASSLIRGLYIEQFF. The CDR3 region has the DNA TGTGCCAGCAGCTTGATCAGGGGGCTATACATTGAGCAGTTCTTC. The rearrangement joins TRBV11-3 to TRBJ2-1; TRBD1 agrees at 8 bases. Germline loops: CDR1 SGHNT, CDR2 YENEEA. The length of the CDR3 is 15 residues.

The J gene is TRBJ2-1, the V gene TRBV10-1, with D tentatively TRBD2 (5 bases). This CDR3 spans 15 amino acids. Germline V gene data show CDR1 as WNHNN and CDR2 as SYGVQD (reference sequence). Deletions cut 0 bases from V and 1 base from J, with 7 bases between. The CDR3 sequence is CASSESGGSYNEQFF. CDR3 DNA: TGCGCCAGCAGTGAGTCTGGCGGGTCCTACAATGAGCAGTTCTTC.

The genes are TRBV27 and TRBJ1-1; D may be TRBD1 (6 bases). The length of the CDR3 is 13 residues. Germline V CDR1 and CDR2: MNHEY, SMNVEV (reference sequence). Deletions cut 6 bases from V and 7 bases from J, with 15 bases between. The DNA of the CDR3 is TGTGCCAGCAGGAGCCGGGACATCGGTGAAGCTTTCTTT. Translating it yields CASRSRDIGEAFF.

The chain recombines TRBV6-5 with TRBJ2-1; 8 bases match TRBD2. J lost 10 bases, V lost 0 bases, and 8 bases had no gene match. Germline values: CDR1 MNHEY, CDR2 SVGAGI. The CDR3 runs 15 residues. As DNA, the CDR3 is TGTGCCAGCAGTTACTCGATTAGCGGGAAAACGGAGCAGTTCTTC. Amino acid sequence: CASSYSISGKTEQFF.

The V gene is TRBV11-1, the J gene TRBJ1-4, with D possibly TRBD1 on 5 matching bases. This CDR3 spans 15 amino acids. Trimming shortened V by 5 bases and J by 8 bases, and 18 bases separated the two germline ends. The germline CDR1 and CDR2 sequences are SGHAT and FQDESV (reference sequence). The CDR3 loop is CASSVPTDTPEKLFF. In DNA form, the CDR3 reads TGTGCCAGCAGCGTACCGACGGACACACCCGAAAAACTGTTTTTT. Based on the CDR3 plus reference TRBV11-1 and TRBJ1-4, the full variable domain is EAEVAQSPRYKITEKSQAVAFWCDPISGHATLYWYRQILGQGPELLVQFQDESVVDDSQLPKDRFSAERLKGVDSTLKIQPAELGDSAMYLCASSVPTDTPEKLFFGSGTQLSVL.

The rearrangement links TRBV15 to TRBJ1-5; D is uncertain. The CDR3 runs 16 residues. Germline V gives CDR1 LNHNV, CDR2 YYDKDF (reference sequence). The V gene lost 0 bases and the J gene lost 4 bases, with 13 bases spanning the gap. DNA for the CDR3: TGTGCCACCAGCAGAGATTTTACGACTCGAAATCAGCCCCAGCATTTT. Encoded protein: CATSRDFTTRNQPQHF.

The V gene is TRBV19, the J gene TRBJ2-5; 9 nucleotides line up with TRBD1. Germline CDR1 LNHDA, CDR2 SQIVND (reference sequence). The CDR3 consists of 14 residues. V was pared by 8 bases and J by 5 bases, with 9 bases of the junction left unmatched. The CDR3 spells CASSTGQGHETQYF. The CDR3 DNA sequence: TGTGCCAGTTCTACGGGACAGGGTCATGAGACCCAGTACTTC. The full variable domain, in which reference TRBV19 and TRBJ2-5 provide the parts outside the CDR3, is DGGITQSPKYLFRKEGQNVTLSCEQNLNHDAMYWYRQDPGQGLRLIYYSQIVNDFQKGDIAEGYSVSREKKESFPLTVTSAQKNPTAFYLCASSTGQGHETQYFGPGTRLLVL.

The rearrangement joins TRBV5-6 to TRBJ2-7; 7 bases fit TRBD1. CDR1 and CDR2 from the germline V gene are SGHDT and YYEEEE. The trim removed 0 bases at V and 1 base at J, leaving 1 base unmatched. CDR3 length equals 14 residues. For the CDR3, the DNA is TGTGCCAGCAGCTTGGAGGGACAGTCCTACGAGCAGTACTTC. Encoded protein: CASSLEGQSYEQYF.

The chain links TRBV5-1 to TRBJ2-6; 7 bases align to TRBD1. Germline V CDR1 and CDR2: SGHRS, YFSETQ. J gave up 4 bases and V 2 bases, and 9 bases lay outside the gene matches. CDR3 size: 17 residues. The CDR3 DNA reads TGCGCCAGCAGCTTTCCGACAGGGTTCTTCGGGGCCAACGTCCTGACTTTC. Its translation is CASSFPTGFFGANVLTF.

The rearrangement links TRBV7-2 to TRBJ2-5, with TRBD2 identical over 12 bases. With the DNA end fitting TRBJ2-7 better, the J assignment may be wrong. CDR1 and CDR2 from the germline V gene are SGHTA and FQGNSA. This CDR3 spans 14 amino acids. CDR3: CASSLTSGSYEQYF. CDR3 bases: TGTGCCAGCAGCTTGACTAGCGGGAGTTACGAGCAGTACTTC.

This rearrangement joins TRBV5-1 to TRBJ2-7, with unresolved D. The CDR3 spans 12 residues. The V gene's germline CDR1 is SGHRS and CDR2 YFSETQ. The ends were cut back, 6 bases at V and 1 base at J, with 8 bases in the middle. CDR3 in amino acids: CASKGDSYEQYF. CDR3 DNA: TGCGCCAGCAAAGGAGATTCCTACGAGCAGTACTTC.

The genes are TRBV5-1 and TRBJ2-7; 7 positions agree with TRBD1. CDR1 and CDR2 (germline): SGHRS, YFSETQ. The CDR3 consists of 15 residues. Trimming took 2 bases from V and 0 from J; bases not matched to a gene: 5. The CDR3 sequence is CASSLTTGSSYEQYF. CDR3 DNA: TGCGCCAGCAGCTTAACGACAGGGAGCTCCTACGAGCAGTACTTC.

This clone was counted only a few times. This rearrangement joins TRBV25-1 to TRBJ1-1, with D hard to call. Germline CDR1 and CDR2: MGHDK and SYGVNS. With 1 base removed from V and 7 bases from J, the gap between germline ends came to 10 bases. The CDR3 has 13 amino acids. The chain's CDR3 is CASSESGIGEAFF. The CDR3 nucleotides read TGTGCCAGCAGTGAATCGGGGATAGGTGAAGCTTTCTTT.

The chain joins TRBV7-2 to TRBJ2-1; 16 positions agree with TRBD2. The CDR3 runs to 19 residues. Losses at the gene ends were 7 bases for V and 5 bases for J; bases not matched to a gene: 14. CDR1 and CDR2 (germline): SGHTA, FQGNSA. CDR3: CASTQLTGLAGGPDNEQFF. CDR3 in DNA: TGTGCCAGCACCCAGTTGACGGGACTAGCGGGAGGGCCCGACAATGAGCAGTTCTTC.

The chain uses TRBV9 and TRBJ2-5; weak D call: TRBD2 (6 bases). Deletions cut 4 bases from V and 1 base from J, with 14 bases between. The germline CDR1 and CDR2 sequences are SGDLS and YYNGEE. The CDR3 length is 15 residues. CDR3 amino acids: CASSSFWTTQETQYF. Written as DNA, the CDR3 is TGTGCCAGCAGCTCCTTTTGGACTACCCAAGAGACCCAGTACTTC. Full variable domain (outside the CDR3, taken from reference TRBV9 and TRBJ2-5): DSGVTQTPKHLITATGQRVTLRCSPRSGDLSVYWYQQSLDQGLQFLIQYYNGEERAKGNILERFSAQQFPDLHSELNLSSLELGDSALYFCASSSFWTTQETQYFGPGTRLLVL.

The gene calls are TRBV7-3 and TRBJ1-2, with a possible D match to TRBD1 (5 bases). This CDR3 has 13 amino acids. CDR1 SGHTA and CDR2 FQGTGA come from the germline V gene. Trimming cost V 2 bases and J 6 bases, with 10 bases left between them. In DNA form, the CDR3 reads TGTGCCAGCAGCTTACAGGGCGGCGATGGCTACACCTTC. It yields the protein CASSLQGGDGYTF. The full variable domain, completed using reference TRBV7-3 and TRBJ1-2, is GAGVSQTPSNKVTEKGKYVELRCDPISGHTALYWYRQSLGQGPEFLIYFQGTGAADDSGLPNDRFFAVRPEGSVSTLKIQRTERGDSAVYLCASSLQGGDGYTFGSGTRLTVV.

In this sample, this clone turned up a few times. The chain links TRBV2 to TRBJ1-3; D not resolved. CDR3 length: 14 residues. Trimming cost V 7 bases and J 1 base, with 11 bases left between them. CDR1 and CDR2 from the germline V gene are SNHLY and FYNNEI. This chain's CDR3 is CASTAPSSGNTIYF. In DNA, the CDR3 is TGTGCCAGCACCGCGCCGTCTTCTGGAAACACCATATATTTT.

The chain carries TRBV2 and TRBJ1-2; TRBD1 is a possible D gene (6 bases). The CDR3 loop spans 16 amino acids. V was clipped by 5 bases and J by 2 bases, with 18 bases between them. Per germline, CDR1 SNHLY and CDR2 FYNNEI. The CDR3 DNA sequence: TGTGCCAGCAGTAGAGGGGGAGGGCTAACGAACTATGGCTACACCTTC. This codes for CASSRGGGLTNYGYTF.

V is TRBV5-1 and J is TRBJ2-1; the match to TRBD2 covers 9 bases. There are 17 residues in the CDR3. Losses at the gene ends were 4 bases for V and 8 bases for J; bases not matched to a gene: 16. Germline loops: CDR1 SGHRS, CDR2 YFSETQ. The CDR3, as DNA: TGCGCCAGCAGCCCCCAACCCGCACTAGCGGGTCGAGATGAGCAGTTCTTC. Translation gives CASSPQPALAGRDEQFF.

This clone was detected a few times. The V call is TRBV5-1, the J call TRBJ2-6; D might be TRBD1 (5 bases). CDR1 is SGHRS and CDR2 is YFSETQ in the germline V gene. The V and J ends lost 4 bases and 0 bases respectively, with 11 bases between them. The CDR3 spans 16 residues. CDR3 nucleotide sequence: TGCGCCAGCAGCCCGGATGGGGCCTCTGGGGCCAACGTCCTGACTTTC. Translated: CASSPDGASGANVLTF.